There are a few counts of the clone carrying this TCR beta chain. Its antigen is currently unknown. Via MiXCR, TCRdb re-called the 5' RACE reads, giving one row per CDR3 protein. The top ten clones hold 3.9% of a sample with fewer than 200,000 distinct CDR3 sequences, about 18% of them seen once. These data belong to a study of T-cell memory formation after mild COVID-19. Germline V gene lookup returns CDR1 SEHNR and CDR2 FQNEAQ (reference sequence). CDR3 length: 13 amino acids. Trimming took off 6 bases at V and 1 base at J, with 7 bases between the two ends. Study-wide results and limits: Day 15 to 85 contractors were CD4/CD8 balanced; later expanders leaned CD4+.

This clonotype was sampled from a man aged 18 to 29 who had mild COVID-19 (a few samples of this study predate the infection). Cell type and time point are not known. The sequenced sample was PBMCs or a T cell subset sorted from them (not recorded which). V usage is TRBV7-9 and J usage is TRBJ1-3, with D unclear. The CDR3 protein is CASRKSSGNTIYF. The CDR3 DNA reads TGTGCCAGCAGAAAGTCGTCTGGAAACACCATATATTTT.